This is a list of T cell receptor beta chains from one sample in a study of T cell changes during pregnancy in multiple sclerosis. Assay used: immunoSEQ multiplex PCR; TCRdb lists only in-frame clones, some missing. The sample holds some 42,000 clones, approximately 90% seen once. The source was CD4+ T cells from peripheral blood mononuclear cells, collected after pregnancy. These receptors were obtained from a female donor with multiple sclerosis, enrolled in a pregnancy study. Both conserved end residues are part of each CDR3. A D gene is named only where the DNA matches it firmly. Rows give clone size only sometimes, using once, few, many, or a class for an expanded clone.

clone_size	j_call	v_call	d_call	cdr3_aa	cdr3_nt
.	TRBJ2-7	TRBV2	.	CASSEGQSSYEQYF	TGTGCCAGCAGTGAGGGGCAGAGCTCCTACGAGCAGTACTTC
once	TRBJ1-3	TRBV6-6	.	CASSYSTGTGNTIYF	TGTGCCAGCAGTTACTCGACGGGGACTGGAAACACCATATATTTT
.	TRBJ2-6	TRBV7-9	.	CASSSPSSGANVLTF	TGTGCCAGCAGCTCCCCGAGCTCAGGGGCCAACGTCCTGACTTTC
.	TRBJ2-7	TRBV30	.	CAWSPSGVGQYF	TGTGCCTGGAGTCCATCGGGGGTGGGGCAGTACTTC
.	TRBJ1-1	TRBV5-1	.	CASSLYGGNQNTEAFF	TGCGCCAGCAGCTTGTATGGGGGGAATCAGAACACTGAAGCTTTCTTT
.	TRBJ2-7	TRBV4-3	.	CASSQDWVNRFSYEQYF	TGCGCCAGCAGCCAAGATTGGGTCAACAGATTCTCCTACGAGCAGTACTTC
.	TRBJ1-1	TRBV6-1	TRBD1	CASTRQGDCAFF	TGTGCCAGCACCCGACAGGGGGACTGTGCTTTCTTT
.	TRBJ1-1	TRBV18	TRBD1	CASLGQGGPSTEAFF	TGTGCCAGCTTGGGACAGGGTGGTCCAAGCACTGAAGCTTTCTTT
.	TRBJ1-5	TRBV12-5	.	CASGSAAGNQPQHF	TGTGCTAGTGGTTCCGCAGCGGGCAATCAGCCCCAGCATTTT
.	TRBJ1-2	TRBV5-6	.	CASSLSDGYGYTF	TGTGCCAGCAGCTTAAGTGACGGGTATGGCTACACCTTC
.	TRBJ1-2	TRBV5-1	.	CASSLQGSGGYTF	TGCGCCAGCAGCTTGCAGGGTAGTGGTGGCTACACCTTC
.	TRBJ2-1	TRBV5-4	TRBD1	CASSRQGSSYNEQFF	TGTGCCAGCAGCAGACAGGGGAGCTCCTACAATGAGCAGTTCTTC
.	TRBJ2-1	TRBV27	TRBD2	CASRVRAGVGTYNEQFF	TGTGCCAGCAGAGTCCGAGCGGGGGTAGGGACCTACAATGAGCAGTTCTTC
few	TRBJ1-1	TRBV7-2	.	CASSLARQGTAFF	TGTGCCAGCAGCTTAGCGCGGCAGGGAACAGCTTTCTTT
.	TRBJ1-1	TRBV19	TRBD1	CASSTRTGGVAFF	TGTGCCAGTAGTACAAGGACAGGTGGGGTAGCTTTCTTT
.	TRBJ2-7	TRBV21-1	.	CASSKATGYEQYF	TGTGCCAGCAGCAAAGCCACAGGCTACGAGCAGTACTTC
.	TRBJ1-2	TRBV11-2	TRBD1	CASSPIRQGRKGYTF	TGTGCCAGCAGCCCTATTCGACAGGGTCGGAAGGGCTACACCTTC
.	TRBJ1-2	TRBV5-1	.	CASGLGQDRSTF	TGCGCCAGCGGACTTGGGCAAGACCGGAGCACCTTC
.	TRBJ1-5	TRBV6-5	TRBD1	CASSQQGHGNQPQHF	TGTGCCAGCAGCCAACAGGGGCACGGCAATCAGCCCCAGCATTTT
.	TRBJ1-6	TRBV19	.	CASSITGPNNSPLHF	TGTGCCAGTAGTATAACAGGGCCCAACAATTCACCCCTCCACTTT
.	TRBJ1-4	TRBV6-5	TRBD1	CASSLDREDEKLFF	TGTGCCAGCAGCCTGGACAGGGAGGATGAAAAACTGTTTTTT
.	TRBJ2-6	TRBV7-3	.	CASSLQAGANVLTF	TGTGCCAGCAGCTTACAGGCTGGGGCCAACGTCCTGACTTTC
.	TRBJ1-2	TRBV10-3	TRBD1	CAISASGGPHTNYGYTF	TGTGCCATCAGCGCATCAGGGGGACCTCATACTAACTATGGCTACACCTTC
.	TRBJ2-1	TRBV7-9	TRBD1	CASSLRQGSAYNEQFF	TGTGCCAGCAGCTTAAGACAGGGGTCAGCCTACAATGAGCAGTTCTTC
.	TRBJ1-1	TRBV7-3	.	CASSFGTPEEAFF	TGTGCCAGCAGCTTTGGGACACCCGAAGAAGCTTTCTTT
.	TRBJ2-3	TRBV18	.	CASSPGTGIDTQYF	TGTGCCAGCTCACCGGGTACAGGGATAGATACGCAGTATTTT
once	TRBJ1-1	TRBV5-6	.	CASSGQLGANTEAFF	TGTGCCAGCAGCGGACAATTAGGGGCGAACACTGAAGCTTTCTTT